This T cell receptor (beta chain) was identified in a study of Ad26.COV2.S vaccination and SARS-CoV-2 variants. Treatment meaning: roughly 20 received Ad26.COV2.S at low or high dose, single or two shots; roughly five received placebo; per-sample allocation not given. Vaccine and placebo recipients were sampled on day 63 after the first injection. Assay: immunoSEQ multiplex PCR; the TCRdb copy retains only in-frame clones and omits some. The table has hundreds of thousands of clones, around 86% seen once; the top ten hold around 3.6%. CDR3 length equals 12 residues. Trimming pared 6 bases from V and 12 bases from J, leaving 15 bases between. Germline values: CDR1 MNHEY, CDR2 SVGAGI.

The sequence was obtained from a person between 18 and 65 years old who received the Ad26.COV2.S COVID-19 vaccine or a placebo. Material: peripheral blood, obtained in a trial of Ad26.COV2.S vaccine versus placebo. The V call is TRBV6-5, the J call TRBJ2-1, with a weak D call TRBD1 (6 bases). The CDR3 DNA reads as TGTGCCAGCAGCCCAGGACAGCACCGGCAGTTCTTC. This translates into CASSPGQHRQFF.